This TCR beta chain was profiled in a study of cytomegalovirus exposure and HLA in healthy donors. Findings of the study overall: DRB1 showed the most TCR associations and HLA-C the fewest in a later analysis, as rates varied by HLA locus. The classifier was said to identify cytomegalovirus status with high specificity and sensitivity. Presence/absence comparisons presumed near-even sequencing depth among donors. Investigators reported 150 to 200 TCR beta chains as tied to cytomegalovirus.

This CDR3 contains 15 residues. The V end lost 1 base, the J end lost 4 bases, and 10 bases lay between the germline ends. Germline assignment: CDR1 SEHNR and CDR2 FQNEAQ (reference sequence). Details on this clone: As yet, its antigen is unknown.

60 Vbeta and 13 Jbeta primers were used in PCR. Libraries were prepared by immunoSEQ multiplex PCR; TCRdb keeps only in-frame clonotypes and omits some of them. The table shows around 170,000 clones, with roughly 75% occurring only once. Source material: PBMCs. V is TRBV7-9 and J is TRBJ1-4; D unresolved. The TCR sequence derives from a woman aged 25 to 45 in good health and CMV-seronegative. In nucleotides, the CDR3 is TGTGCCAGCAGCTTAGTCTGGGGAGATAATGAAAAACTGTTTTTT. Translated: CASSLVWGDNEKLFF.